Listed below are T cell receptor beta chains from one sample, sequenced in a study of CD8 T cells in Susac syndrome. TCRdb passed the immunoSEQ multiplex PCR reads through MiXCR, listing each CDR3 protein once. Seen here are 200,000 to 300,000 distinct CDR3 sequences, less than 96% observed once, and the top ten hold 0.095% to 0.12%. Material for sequencing was CD4+ T cells from PBMCs. The receptors were gathered from a human donor with Susac syndrome. Each CDR3 is given with its conserved first and last residue. Fields, in order: D gene, V gene, J gene, CDR3 protein. D genes are given only for firm matches.

.	TRBV4-2	TRBJ2-7	CASSQDRSGRGYEQYF
.	TRBV20-1	TRBJ2-7	CSACPQNYEQYF
TRBD1	TRBV7-2	TRBJ2-7	CASSSTYRGYEQYF
.	TRBV29-1	TRBJ1-1	CSAPLRGWTEAFF
TRBD2	TRBV20-1	TRBJ2-3	CSAADPGGRLADTQYF
.	TRBV3-1	TRBJ2-2	CASSHGFTGELFF
TRBD2	TRBV20-1	TRBJ2-1	CSASKLAGNEQFF
.	TRBV27	TRBJ1-2	CASRRSGGGYTF
TRBD2	TRBV20-1	TRBJ2-4	CSARLAGADIQYF
.	TRBV5-1	TRBJ2-1	CASSYGTLYNEQFF
.	TRBV12-3/TRBV12-4	TRBJ2-7	CASSLVNYEQYF
.	TRBV20-1	TRBJ1-1	CSASTLGRNTEAFF
.	TRBV3-1	TRBJ1-5	CASSQEGSEEPQHF
.	TRBV9	TRBJ2-1	CASSVRGYNEQFF
.	TRBV12-3/TRBV12-4	TRBJ2-5	CASSSTWGSQYF
.	TRBV4-2	TRBJ2-7	CASSQNGAQGSYEQYF
TRBD1	TRBV15	TRBJ2-7	CATGTGLLGEQYF
TRBD1	TRBV19	TRBJ2-2	CASSIAGTGDTGELFF
TRBD2	TRBV5-1	TRBJ2-7	CASSPSGGEPYEQYF
TRBD2	TRBV5-1	TRBJ2-1	CASLPRTSGSSDEQFF
.	TRBV29-1	TRBJ2-2	CSARRYRADTGELFF
.	TRBV29-1	TRBJ1-1	CSVGGDWNTEAFF